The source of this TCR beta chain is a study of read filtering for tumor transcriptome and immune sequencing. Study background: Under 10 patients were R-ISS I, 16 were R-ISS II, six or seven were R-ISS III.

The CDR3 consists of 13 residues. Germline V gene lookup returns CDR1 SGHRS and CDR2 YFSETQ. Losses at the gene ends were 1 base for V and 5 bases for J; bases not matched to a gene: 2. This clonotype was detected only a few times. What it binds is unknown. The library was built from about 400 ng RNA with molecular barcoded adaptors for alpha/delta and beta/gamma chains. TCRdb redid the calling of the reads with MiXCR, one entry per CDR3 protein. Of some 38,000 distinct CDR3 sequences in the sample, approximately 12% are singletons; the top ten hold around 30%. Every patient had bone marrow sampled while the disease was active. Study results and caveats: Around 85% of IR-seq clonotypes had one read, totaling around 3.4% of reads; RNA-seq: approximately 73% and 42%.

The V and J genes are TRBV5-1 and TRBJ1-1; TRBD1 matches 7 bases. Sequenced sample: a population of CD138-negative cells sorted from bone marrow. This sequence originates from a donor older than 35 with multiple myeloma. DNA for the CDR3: TGCGCCAGCAGCTTGACAGGGGAGACTGAAGCTTTCTTT. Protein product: CASSLTGETEAFF.